A selection of T cell receptor beta chains follows, all from one sample in a study of shared clonotypes between healthy human individuals. Assay: immunoSEQ multiplex PCR; the TCRdb copy retains only in-frame clones and omits some. Of about a million clones detected, roughly 72% appear once; the ten largest clones hold about 1.5%. The sequenced sample was memory CD4+ T cells sorted from blood. The receptors here all came from a man aged 18 to 35 in good health. The CDR3 runs from the conserved cysteine through the conserved F or W. A D gene is named only where the DNA matches it firmly. Clone size is given for some rows only: seen once, a few or many times, or a class if the clone is expanded.

d_call	cdr3_length	v_call	j_call	clone_size	cdr3_nt	cdr3_aa
-	13	TRBV4-3	TRBJ1-2	-	TGCGCCAGCAGCCAAGATGGTCTGTATGGCTACACCTTC	CASSQDGLYGYTF
TRBD2	16	TRBV5-5	TRBJ2-5	-	TGTGCCAGCAGCCTACTTAGCGGGGGGGCCGAAGAGACCCAGTACTTC	CASSLLSGGAEETQYF
-	13	TRBV10-3	TRBJ2-3	-	TGTGCCACCGCTCGCGGGGAGGCAGATACGCAGTATTTT	CATARGEADTQYF
TRBD2	13	TRBV5-1	TRBJ2-7	-	TGCGCCAGCAGCTTAGGACTAGCGGGCGAGCAGTACTTC	CASSLGLAGEQYF
-	16	TRBV5-5	TRBJ1-5	few	TGTGCCAGCAGCTTGGATGGTCGACAGCGCAATCAGCCCCAGCATTTT	CASSLDGRQRNQPQHF
-	12	TRBV5-4	TRBJ2-5	-	TGTGCCAGCAGCCGGGATGGGCCCCCGGGACACTTC	CASSRDGPPGHF
-	12	TRBV30	TRBJ1-1	many	TGTGCCTGGAGTGTACGAAGAGCTGAAGCTTTCTTT	CAWSVRRAEAFF
-	15	TRBV5-1	TRBJ2-1	-	TGCGCCAGCAGCCGGGATCCTCTAAACAAAAATGAGCAGTTCTTC	CASSRDPLNKNEQFF
TRBD1	16	TRBV5-6	TRBJ2-3	-	TGTGCCAGCAGCAGAACCGGGACAGCCCTCACAGATACGCAGTATTTT	CASSRTGTALTDTQYF
TRBD2	14	TRBV5-1	TRBJ2-3	-	TGCGCCACGGCGAGGGAGGGGTTGTCAGATACGCAGTATTTT	CATAREGLSDTQYF
-	12	TRBV15	TRBJ1-5	-	TGTGCCACCAGCAGGGACGTTGATCCCCAGCATTTT	CATSRDVDPQHF
-	14	TRBV9	TRBJ1-5	few	TGTGCCAGCAGCCCCGGGCTGGGGGATCAGCCCCAGCATTTT	CASSPGLGDQPQHF
TRBD1	15	TRBV9	TRBJ2-7	-	TGTGCCAGCAGCGTAGATACAGGGGGGAACGACGAGCAGTACTTC	CASSVDTGGNDEQYF
-	13	TRBV19	TRBJ1-4	few	TGTGCCAGTACCCCAAGGGACAATGAAAAACTGTTTTTT	CASTPRDNEKLFF
-	16	TRBV6-6	TRBJ2-1	-	TGTGCCAGCAGTTCCAAGGGGGGAAGCTCCTACAATGAGCAGTTCTTC	CASSSKGGSSYNEQFF